This T cell receptor beta chain was retrieved from a study of T cells after yellow fever vaccination. Study-wide findings and caveats: At under 98% for CD4 and roughly 87% for CD8, most primary-vaccination clones showed up again after the booster. High-abundance clonotypes from the bulk population could contaminate FACS-sorted repertoires.

TCR cDNA, made by 5'RACE template switching, carried an added universal primer site and UMIs. Each CDR3 protein is one row after TCRdb ran MiXCR on the 5' RACE reads. The sample carries about 400,000 distinct CDR3 sequences, around a tenth recorded once. Trimming took 1 base from V and 7 from J; bases not matched to a gene: 2. This CDR3 has 14 amino acids. CDR1 and CDR2 from the germline V gene are SGHRS and YFSETQ. As to this clonotype: No antigen is known for it.

This clonotype originated in a young man who received the YFV17D yellow fever vaccine. The chain couples TRBV5-1 to TRBJ2-1; TRBD2 agrees at 10 bases. The specimen comprised PBMCs, sampled on the day of the first yellow fever vaccination. The CDR3 DNA reads as TGCGCCAGCAGCTTGTCTAGCGGGGGAAATGAGCAGTTCTTC. This sequence encodes CASSLSSGGNEQFF.